These 25 T cell receptor beta chains were sequenced from one sample in a study of blood T cell repertoires in COVID-19. Using immunoSEQ multiplex PCR, the repertoire was profiled, and TCRdb retains in-frame clones only, with some absent. The sample holds about 240,000 clones, roughly 87% seen once. The specimen was peripheral blood. The receptors were gathered from a man aged 60 to 75 who had recovered from COVID-19.

The chain recombines TRBV6-5 with TRBJ1-5; D is unclear. V shed 2 bases and J shed 7 bases, with 12 bases lying between them. Looked up from germline, CDR1 is MNHEY and CDR2 is SVGAGI. The CDR3 totals 14 residues. CDR3 loop: CASSYPGLRQPQHF. The CDR3 region has the DNA TGTGCCAGCAGTTACCCAGGATTGCGACAGCCCCAGCATTTT.

The chain is built from TRBV19 and TRBJ2-3; 8 bases are a match to TRBD1. Germline CDR1 LNHDA, CDR2 SQIVND (reference sequence). J gave up 0 bases and V 5 bases, and 1 base lay outside the gene matches. There are 14 residues in the CDR3. The CDR3 spells CASSWTGSTDTQYF. The CDR3 DNA follows: TGTGCCAGTAGTTGGACAGGGAGCACAGATACGCAGTATTTT. Supplemented by reference TRBV19 and TRBJ2-3, the full variable domain reads DGGITQSPKYLFRKEGQNVTLSCEQNLNHDAMYWYRQDPGQGLRLIYYSQIVNDFQKGDIAEGYSVSREKKESFPLTVTSAQKNPTAFYLCASSWTGSTDTQYFGPGTRLTVL.

This chain links TRBV3-1 (or the pseudogene TRBV3-2) with TRBJ2-7, with TRBD1 as a possible D gene (5 bases). V was pared by 3 bases and J by 6 bases, with 9 bases between. CDR3 size: 12 residues. Per germline, CDR1 LGHDT and CDR2 YNNKEL (reference sequence). CDR3 in DNA: TGTGCCAGCAGCCACACAGGTGGCGAGCAGTACTTC. This encodes CASSHTGGEQYF.

This chain links TRBV5-1 with TRBJ1-3, with D unresolved. V was pared by 5 bases and J by 0 bases, with 12 bases between. Germline CDR1 is SGHRS and CDR2 is YFSETQ. CDR3 length: 15 residues. The CDR3 sequence: CASRSTGFSGNTIYF. DNA for the CDR3: TGCGCCAGCAGATCGACGGGGTTCTCTGGAAACACCATATATTTT. Full variable domain (rest looked up from reference TRBV5-1 and TRBJ1-3): KAGVTQTPRYLIKTRGQQVTLSCSPISGHRSVSWYQQTPGQGLQFLFEYFSETQRNKGNFPGRFSGRQFSNSRSEMNVSTLELGDSALYLCASRSTGFSGNTIYFGEGSWLTVV.

The chain links TRBV10-1 to TRBJ2-1; D is ambiguous. Per germline, CDR1 WNHNN and CDR2 SYGVQD (reference sequence). The CDR3 runs 12 residues. Trimming took 5 bases from V and 3 from J, leaving 5 bases between them. The CDR3 region is CASSPNYNEQFF. CDR3 sequence (DNA): TGCGCCAGCAGTCCCAACTACAATGAGCAGTTCTTC.

The V and J genes are TRBV21-1 and TRBJ1-2; the D call in the table, TRBD1, was not verified against the DNA. TRBV21-1 is shown as a pseudogene. The CDR3 contains 17 residues. CDR3: CATLRTGEPDSNYGYTF. In nucleotides, the CDR3 is TGTGCCACCCTTCGGACAGGAGAGCCGGACTCTAACTATGGCTACACCTTC.

The chain employs TRBV3-1 (or the pseudogene TRBV3-2) and TRBJ2-7; the D gene is possibly TRBD2 (7 bases). The germline CDR1 and CDR2 sequences are LGHDT and YNNKEL (reference sequence). This CDR3 is 14 amino acids long. Trimming took off 4 bases at V and 2 bases at J, with 12 bases between the two ends. The CDR3 spells CASSPGGRTYEQYF. The CDR3 DNA reads TGTGCCAGCAGCCCCGGGGGGCGGACCTACGAGCAGTACTTC.

Comments on this clone: Distinct nucleotide sequences in the sample also encode this CDR3. This chain connects TRBV6-5 to TRBJ2-7; TRBD1 agrees at 8 bases. Germline V gene sequence: CDR1 MNHEY, CDR2 SVGAGI. This CDR3 has 14 residues. The V segment lost 0 bases and the J segment 6 bases; nucleotides outside the gene matches: 4. CDR3 sequence: CASSYSRGLGEQYF. CDR3 bases: TGTGCCAGCAGTTACTCCAGGGGGCTAGGCGAGCAGTACTTC.

The V gene is TRBV10-3, the J gene TRBJ2-7, with 7 nucleotides matching TRBD1. CDR3 size: 14 residues. Germline V gives CDR1 ENHRY, CDR2 SYGVKD. The V segment lost 11 bases and the J segment 0 bases; nucleotides outside the gene matches: 10. The DNA of the CDR3 is TGTGCCGCCCGTGGGCAGGGGGTCTCCTACGAGCAGTACTTC. It codes for CAARGQGVSYEQYF.

This clone appeared a single time. The chain is built from TRBV5-1 and TRBJ2-1; D not certain. The CDR3 sequence is 13 residues long. Trimming took 0 bases from V and 5 from J, leaving 6 bases between them. Germline V gene sequence: CDR1 SGHRS, CDR2 YFSETQ. The CDR3 DNA reads as TGCGCCAGCAGCTTGGGTGGCCACAATGAGCAGTTCTTC. Translated, it gives CASSLGGHNEQFF.

The CDR3 DNA sequence: TGTGCCAGCAGGAGGGAGGGAAGTTCTGGAAACACCATATATTTT. Amino acid sequence: CASRREGSSGNTIYF. V and J are TRBV6-4 and TRBJ1-3; the D is unclear. Germline V CDR1 and CDR2: MRHNA, SNTAGT. This CDR3 region has 15 residues. V shed 6 bases and J shed 1 base, with 13 bases lying between them.

The chain employs TRBV6-1 and TRBJ2-7, with D possibly matching TRBD1 (6 bases). The V end was cut by 1 base, the J end by 5 bases, with 9 bases between. Germline loops: CDR1 MNHNS, CDR2 SASEGT. The CDR3 has 13 amino acids. CDR3 amino acids: CASSEVGGDEQYV. Here the CDR3 DNA reads TGTGCCAGCAGTGAAGTAGGGGGAGACGAGCAGTACGTC.

The V call is TRBV6-6, the J call TRBJ2-7; 9 bases align to TRBD1. V lost 0 bases, J lost 9 bases, and 3 bases stayed unmatched. Per germline, CDR1 MNHNY and CDR2 SVGAGI (reference sequence). CDR3 length equals 13 residues. The CDR3 protein is CASSYSDRGGQYV. CDR3 sequence (DNA): TGTGCCAGCAGTTACTCGGACAGGGGAGGGCAGTACGTC.

The chain carries TRBV5-1 and TRBJ2-5; TRBD1 agrees at 7 bases. Looked up from germline, CDR1 is SGHRS and CDR2 is YFSETQ. CDR3 length equals 13 residues. V lost 6 bases and J lost 4; bases outside the gene matches: 6. This chain's CDR3 is CASTAGGLETQYF. The CDR3 bases are TGCGCCAGCACCGCAGGGGGTCTAGAGACCCAGTACTTC.

The J gene is TRBJ1-5, the V gene TRBV5-6; 10 positions agree with TRBD1. Germline CDR1 and CDR2: SGHDT and YYEEEE. The CDR3 is made up of 17 amino acids. V dropped 3 bases and J dropped 7; count of bases not matched to a gene: 13. The CDR3 loop reads CASSSLYDRGPGQPQHF. The CDR3 nucleotides are TGTGCCAGCAGCTCTCTTTACGACAGGGGGCCGGGGCAGCCCCAGCATTTT.

The gene calls are TRBV30 and TRBJ1-5; 8 bases align to TRBD1. Germline CDR1 is GTSNPN and CDR2 is SVGIG (reference sequence). CDR3 size: 13 residues. The junction had 1 base not matched to a gene; V was cut back by 1 base and J by 5 bases. Here the CDR3 DNA reads TGTGCCTGGAGTGGGGACAGGTATCAGCCCCAGCATTTT. Its protein is CAWSGDRYQPQHF.

The chain employs TRBV27 and TRBJ2-1; D unresolved. The CDR3 is 14 amino acids. Germline assignment: CDR1 MNHEY and CDR2 SMNVEV (reference sequence). The V and J ends lost 0 bases and 7 bases respectively, with 10 bases between them. The CDR3 DNA reads as TGTGCCAGCAGTTTATCTGGCAGGTGGAATGAGCAGTTCTTC. Translated: CASSLSGRWNEQFF.

This chain joins TRBV3-1 (or the pseudogene TRBV3-2) and TRBJ1-6; 10 bases agree with TRBD1. The CDR3 is made up of 15 amino acids. Germline loops: CDR1 LGHDT, CDR2 YNNKEL (reference sequence). J lost 11 bases, V lost 4 bases, and 8 bases had no gene match. The chain's CDR3 is CASSPGTGEWTPLHF. In DNA form, the CDR3 reads TGTGCCAGCAGCCCTGGGACAGGGGAATGGACACCCCTCCACTTT.

This chain connects TRBV7-8 to TRBJ1-1; D not resolved. The germline CDR1 and CDR2 sequences are SGHVS and FQNEAQ. The CDR3 contains 16 residues. V lost 1 base to trimming and J lost 2 bases, with 14 bases between them. CDR3 bases: TGTGCCAGCAGCTTAGTGACTGCAGACTCTAACACTGAAGCTTTCTTT. Translating it yields CASSLVTADSNTEAFF.

This clone has only one observation. CDR3 sequence (DNA): TGTGCCAGCTCACCAATTTCCGGGGGGTCCTCCTACGAGCAGTACTTC. This codes for CASSPISGGSSYEQYF. This chain uses TRBV18 with TRBJ2-7, with TRBD2 identical over 7 bases. From germline, CDR1 is KGHSH and CDR2 LQKENI. CDR3 length: 16 amino acids. Trimming cost V 2 bases and J 0 bases; bases outside gene matches: 7.

The rearrangement joins TRBV24-1 to TRBJ1-2, with TRBD1 matching 8 bases. V shed 2 bases and J 8 bases; nucleotides not matched to a gene: 6. Germline-derived CDR1 and CDR2 are KGHDR and SFDVKD. There are 14 residues in the CDR3. The CDR3 region is CATSDYGQGGGYTF. CDR3 DNA sequence: TGTGCCACCAGTGATTACGGACAGGGAGGGGGCTACACCTTC.

The J gene is TRBJ1-2, the V gene TRBV5-4; no clear D. Germline assignment: CDR1 SGHNT and CDR2 YYREEE (reference sequence). CDR3 length equals 12 residues. Deletions cut 4 bases from V and 5 bases from J, with 9 bases between. CDR3 coding DNA: TGTGCCAGCAGCGCTGGAGGGTATGGCTACACCTTC. Amino acid sequence: CASSAGGYGYTF.

This chain links TRBV5-1 with TRBJ2-2; TRBD2 aligns across 11 bases. The CDR3 has 18 residues. Germline assignment: CDR1 SGHRS and CDR2 YFSETQ. Trimming took 3 bases from V and 1 from J; bases not matched to a gene: 8. CDR3 in amino acids: CASSSGILAGVNTGELFF. In DNA, the CDR3 is TGCGCCAGCAGCTCCGGGATACTAGCGGGGGTGAACACCGGGGAGCTGTTTTTT. Together with reference TRBV5-1 and TRBJ2-2, the CDR3 gives the full variable domain: KAGVTQTPRYLIKTRGQQVTLSCSPISGHRSVSWYQQTPGQGLQFLFEYFSETQRNKGNFPGRFSGRQFSNSRSEMNVSTLELGDSALYLCASSSGILAGVNTGELFFGEGSRLTVL.

The V gene is TRBV7-9, the J gene TRBJ2-7; D gene uncertain. The V end lost 1 base, the J end lost 2 bases, and 9 bases lay between the germline ends. CDR1 is SEHNR, CDR2 FQNEAQ, per germline (reference sequence). This CDR3 is 14 amino acids long. The CDR3 protein is CASSLGAAAYEQYV. CDR3 nucleotides: TGTGCCAGCAGCTTAGGGGCAGCCGCCTACGAGCAGTACGTC.

J is TRBJ2-5 and V is TRBV3-1 (or the pseudogene TRBV3-2), with TRBD1 matching over 8 bases. V shed 4 bases and J 5 bases; nucleotides not matched to a gene: 9. CDR1 and CDR2 from the germline V gene are LGHDT and YNNKEL (reference sequence). The CDR3 extends over 15 amino acids. This CDR3 is CASSRRSTGGETQYF. CDR3 bases: TGTGCCAGCAGCCGTAGAAGTACAGGGGGGGAGACCCAGTACTTC.